This TCR beta chain was found in a study of cytomegalovirus exposure and HLA in healthy donors. As concerns this clone: Its specificity is not known.

Germline CDR1 and CDR2: MRHNA and SNTAGT. This CDR3 comprises 13 residues. Deletions cut 0 bases from V and 5 bases from J, with 5 bases between. With 60 Vbeta and 13 Jbeta primers, the PCR was carried out. Per the authors' pipeline: Later, an analysis found approximately 80 million unique TCR beta chains, and some 10 million of these were shared. Libraries were prepared by immunoSEQ multiplex PCR; TCRdb keeps only in-frame clonotypes and omits some of them. The DNA gave D and trimming, while V, J and clone size come from that table. The data contain roughly 140,000 clones, 60% to 80% of them seen just once; the ten biggest clones take up roughly 0.7%. The donors, nominally healthy at sampling, likely had unrecorded immune exposures. Study results and caveats: Being productive about 87% or about 30% of the time was typical of most TCR beta V segments in an earlier analysis. The study put 150 to 200 TCR beta chains on its list as cytomegalovirus-associated.

The sequenced sample was PBMCs. The chain has TRBV6-4 and TRBJ2-1; no reliable D call. The receptor's source is a male donor in good health and CMV-seronegative. In DNA form, the CDR3 reads TGTGCCAGCAGTGACTCAGAGAACAATGAGCAGTTCTTC. Protein sequence: CASSDSENNEQFF.